The 14 T cell receptor beta chains below all came from one sample that was sequenced in a study of response to subunit inactivated influenza vaccine. TCRdb ran MiXCR on the RT-PCR reads and lists one entry per CDR3 protein. The sample lists about 310,000 distinct CDR3 sequences; about a fifth were seen once. Sample: PBMCs from blood, taken about 20 months after vaccination. These receptors all come from a man between 50 and 69 years old who received an inactivated influenza vaccine.

This chain connects TRBV10-3 to TRBJ1-3; D gene ambiguous. The CDR3 has 12 amino acids. The germline V gene encodes CDR1 ENHRY and CDR2 SYGVKD. Trimming pared 10 bases from V and 0 bases from J, leaving 7 bases between. The CDR3: CATQASGNTIYF. As DNA, the CDR3 is TGTGCCACCCAGGCCTCTGGAAACACCATATATTTT.

There are many counts of this clonotype. The CDR3, as DNA: TGTGCCAGCAGCAAAGAACAGCCCCAGCATTTT. This sequence encodes CASSKEQPQHF. This chain connects TRBV21-1 to TRBJ1-5. TRBV21-1 has pseudogene status. This CDR3 contains 11 residues.

This clonotype was seen at least ten times. Its ends do not fully match the called genes, so a read error is possible. The gene calls are TRBV7-9 and TRBJ1-1; tentatively, D is TRBD1 (5 bases). The CDR3 has 15 amino acids. Germline CDR1 reads SEHNR; CDR2 reads FQNEAQ (reference sequence). CDR3 in DNA: TGTGCCAGCGGCTTGGGGCGCGGGGGTTACACTGAAGCTTTCTTT. Protein product: CASGLGRGGYTEAFF.

This clonotype was counted between two and nine times. The chain links TRBV5-1 to TRBJ2-1; 9 nucleotides align to TRBD2. The CDR3 is 15 residues long. Germline V gene lookup returns CDR1 SGHRS and CDR2 YFSETQ. Trimming removed 3 bases from V and 2 bases from J; junction bases left unmatched: 3. The CDR3 protein is CASSYSGGPYNEQFF. CDR3 nucleotides: TGCGCCAGCAGCTACAGCGGGGGGCCCTACAATGAGCAGTTCTTC.

A few counts support this clonotype. The genes are TRBV27 and TRBJ2-1, with TRBD1 matching over 11 bases. V trimming: 5 bases; J trimming: 5 bases; junction bases outside the gene matches: 5. The CDR3 totals 15 residues. Germline loops: CDR1 MNHEY, CDR2 SMNVEV (reference sequence). The CDR3 nucleotides read TGTGCCAGCAGTGTAGGGACAGGGGGTAACAATGAGCAGTTCTTC. Its translation is CASSVGTGGNNEQFF.

V gene TRBV20-1 combines with J gene TRBJ2-5; 13 bases are a match to TRBD2. The germline V gene has CDR1 DFQATT and CDR2 SNEGSKA (reference sequence). CDR3 size: 15 residues. V shed 6 bases, J shed 1 base, and the junction held 5 bases outside the gene matches. The CDR3 bases are TGCAGTGCCACGACTAGCGGGGGGTCCCAAGAGACCCAGTACTTC. Translation gives CSATTSGGSQETQYF.

A few counts support this clonotype. The chain links TRBV29-1 to TRBJ1-2; TRBD1 agrees at 7 bases. CDR1 and CDR2 from the germline V gene are SQVTM and ANQGSEA. This CDR3 contains 15 residues. The trim removed 3 bases at V and 3 bases at J, leaving 10 bases unmatched. For the CDR3, the DNA is TGCAGCGTTGATCGCAGTGGACAGGCGGACTATGGCTACACCTTC. Translation gives CSVDRSGQADYGYTF.

This clonotype was seen a few times. The CDR3 DNA reads as TGTGCCAGCAGTTACTCGGCTAGCGGGGGGTCCGAGCAGTACTTC. It translates to CASSYSASGGSEQYF. This rearrangement joins TRBV6-2 or TRBV6-3 to TRBJ2-7; TRBD2 matches 11 bases. The CDR3 spans 15 residues. The trim removed 0 bases at V and 6 bases at J, leaving 4 bases unmatched. CDR1 is MNHEY and CDR2 is SVGEGT in the germline V gene.

This chain joins TRBV24-1 and TRBJ2-7; the match to TRBD2 covers 7 bases. J lost 4 bases, V lost 4 bases, and 3 bases had no gene match. Germline V gene sequence: CDR1 KGHDR, CDR2 SFDVKD. The CDR3 has 13 amino acids. The CDR3, as DNA: TGTGCCACCAGTGACACCGGGGGGTACGAGCAGTACTTC. Its protein is CATSDTGGYEQYF.

This clonotype occurred many times. The gene calls are TRBV20-1 and TRBJ1-5; 7 nucleotides match TRBD1. The germline gives CDR1 DFQATT, CDR2 SNEGSKA (reference sequence). J gave up 5 bases and V 2 bases, and 6 bases lay outside the gene matches. The CDR3 spans 14 residues. CDR3 coding DNA: TGCAGTGCTAGAACTAAGGGACAGCATCAGCCCCAGCATTTT. Its protein product is CSARTKGQHQPQHF.

This chain links TRBV3-1 with TRBJ1-2; no definite D call. The V end lost 3 bases, the J end lost 1 base, and 12 bases lay between the germline ends. CDR3 length equals 15 residues. CDR1 LGHDT and CDR2 YNNKEL come from the germline V gene (reference sequence). The CDR3 loop is CASSQARLSNYGYTF. The CDR3, as DNA: TGTGCCAGCAGCCAGGCGAGACTTAGTAACTATGGCTACACCTTC. The full variable domain, in which reference TRBV3-1 and TRBJ1-2 provide the parts outside the CDR3, is DTAVSQTPKYLVTQMGNDKSIKCEQNLGHDTMYWYKQDSKKFLKIMFSYNNKELIINETVPNRFSPKSPDKAHLNLHINSLELGDSAVYFCASSQARLSNYGYTFGSGTRLTVV.

A note on this clonotype: Germline is not matched at one junction end, which may reflect a read error. The gene calls are TRBV4-2 and TRBJ2-1, with 9 bases fitting TRBD2. Germline assignment: CDR1 LGHNA and CDR2 YNFKEQ. This CDR3 is 18 amino acids long. CDR3 DNA sequence: TGTGCCAGCAGGATGGTGGCTAGCGGGGAGCCGGCCTACAATGAGCGGTTCTTC. It codes for CASRMVASGEPAYNERFF.

This clonotype was found many times. This sequence joins TRBV7-8 and TRBJ2-1; possibly TRBD2 for D (6 bases). CDR3 length: 13 residues. Germline V gene data show CDR1 as SGHVS and CDR2 as FQNEAQ. V dropped 6 bases and J dropped 8 bases, with 14 bases sitting between them. CDR3 sequence reads: CASSEPRRDEQFF. CDR3 DNA sequence: TGTGCCAGCAGTGAGCCTAGGAGGGATGAGCAGTTCTTC.

The chain uses TRBV4-3 and TRBJ2-7; 11 bases match TRBD2. The germline V gene has CDR1 LGHNA and CDR2 YSLEER. The CDR3 totals 15 residues. The V gene end was trimmed by 1 base and the J gene end by 3 bases; junction bases not matched to a gene: 2. CDR3 nucleotide sequence: TGCGCCAGCAGCCAAGCTCTAGCGGGAGGCTACGAGCAGTACTTC. Translation: CASSQALAGGYEQYF.